The clone carrying this T cell receptor beta chain was recorded only once. Germline-derived CDR1 and CDR2 are MNHEY and SMNVEV (reference sequence). The V end was cut by 5 bases, the J end by 4 bases, with 23 bases between. CDR3 size: 18 residues. This specimen belongs to a study of human T cells and chemical hapten exposure. TCRdb fed the RACE reads into MiXCR, producing one record per CDR3 protein. The sample holds around 300,000 distinct CDR3 sequences, approximately 7.5% seen once. The time point denotes: pre-sensitization, week 0. Treatment: therapeutic diphenylcyclopropenone sensitization with weekly scalp DPC.

The receptor was isolated from a man aged 18 to 30 with alopecia areata. Some clones in this sample may be carry-over from other donors' samples. This chain links TRBV27 with TRBJ2-2, with D uncertain. Sequencing was performed on whole blood, taken in connection with sensitization to the hapten diphenylcyclopropenone (DPC). The CDR3 sequence is CASSPQRRNRVGTGELFF. Written as DNA, the CDR3 is TGTGCCAGCAGTCCTCAACGAAGGAATCGGGTTGGCACCGGGGAGCTGTTTTTT.